The next 30 T cell receptor beta chains were all read from a single sample in a study of T cell responses to AZD1222 COVID-19 vaccine. Measured with immunoSEQ multiplex PCR; TCRdb has only the in-frame clones, and not every one. The sample carries 250,000 or so clones, approximately 93% recorded once. The sequencing used peripheral blood, collected on day 0 of AZD1222 vaccination. Source of these receptors: an adult in good health.

The V and J genes are TRBV6-4 and TRBJ1-1; D gene unclear. CDR1 and CDR2 (germline): MRHNA, SNTAGT. CDR3 length equals 17 residues. V dropped 0 bases and J dropped 0 bases, with 14 bases sitting between them. CDR3 loop: CASSDSIVWAMNTEAFF. The CDR3, as DNA: TGTGCCAGCAGTGACTCGATAGTATGGGCCATGAACACTGAAGCTTTCTTT.

The sample holds one count of this clone. The chain joins TRBV19 to TRBJ2-7, with a possible D match to TRBD1 (6 bases). V was pared by 3 bases and J by 3 bases, with 18 bases between. This CDR3 has 16 residues. CDR1 is LNHDA and CDR2 is SQIVND in the germline V gene (reference sequence). CDR3 DNA sequence: TGTGCCAGTAGTATCACGGGGCCGGGACAATACTACGAGCAGTACTTC. The encoded protein is CASSITGPGQYYEQYF.

The sample holds one count of this clone. The V call is TRBV29-1, the J call TRBJ1-2, with unresolved D. Trimming removed 4 bases at V and 7 bases at J, with 10 bases between. Germline-derived CDR1 and CDR2 are SQVTM and ANQGSEA. The CDR3 is made up of 11 amino acids. The CDR3 DNA is TGCAGCGTTGTCGTGCTGGGTGGCTACACCTTC. It is translated as CSVVVLGGYTF.

This clone was recorded once. The V and J genes are TRBV5-6 and TRBJ2-7, with a weak D call TRBD1 (6 bases). The length of the CDR3 is 15 residues. V was pared by 2 bases and J by 1 base, with 13 bases between. The germline V gene encodes CDR1 SGHDT and CDR2 YYEEEE. The CDR3 is CASSFPRTVSYEQYF. CDR3 DNA: TGTGCCAGCAGCTTCCCCCGGACAGTATCCTACGAGCAGTACTTC. The variable domain in full, completed from reference TRBV5-6 and TRBJ2-7, reads DAGVTQSPTHLIKTRGQQVTLRCSPKSGHDTVSWYQQALGQGPQFIFQYYEEEERQRGNFPDRFSGHQFPNYSSELNVNALLLGDSALYLCASSFPRTVSYEQYFGPGTRLTVT.

CDR3 coding DNA: TGTGCCAGCAGCGGGGGCCGTGGGGGTCCCACAGATACGCAGTATTTT. It yields the protein CASSGGRGGPTDTQYF. The chain combines TRBV5-4 with TRBJ2-3; tentatively, D is TRBD1 (6 bases). With 4 bases removed from V and 2 bases from J, the gap between germline ends came to 17 bases. From germline, CDR1 is SGHNT and CDR2 YYREEE (reference sequence). The CDR3 has 16 amino acids.

The chain carries TRBV6-4 and TRBJ2-3; TRBD1 or TRBD2 may be the D gene (5 bases each). Deletions cut 2 bases from V and 6 bases from J, with 12 bases between. Germline loops: CDR1 MRHNA, CDR2 SNTAGT. This CDR3 spans 14 amino acids. CDR3: CASSDRGGRDTQYF. The DNA of the CDR3 is TGTGCCAGCAGTGACAGGGGCGGGCGGGATACGCAGTATTTT.

The gene calls are TRBV6-5 and TRBJ2-7; 8 bases agree with TRBD2. Germline lookup yields CDR1 MNHEY and CDR2 SVGAGI. The CDR3 spans 13 residues. V lost 3 bases to trimming and J lost 4 bases; unmatched junction nucleotides: 2. The DNA for the CDR3 is TGTGCCAGCAGTTATACTAGCGGTTACGAGCAGTACTTC. This gives the protein CASSYTSGYEQYF.

The rearrangement joins TRBV6-2 or TRBV6-3 to TRBJ2-7; 10 bases agree with TRBD1. The germline V gene has CDR1 MNHEY and CDR2 SVGEGT. The junction had 10 bases not matched to a gene; V was cut back by 6 bases and J by 2 bases. This CDR3 has 16 residues. CDR3 nucleotide sequence: TGTGCCAGCAGCCCCATAGGACAGGGGGGGCCCTACGAGCAGTACTTC. The encoded protein is CASSPIGQGGPYEQYF.

This clone has just one count. This chain connects TRBV28 to TRBJ2-1; D is perhaps TRBD2 (5 bases). Germline loops: CDR1 MDHEN, CDR2 SYDVKM. V was pared by 6 bases and J by 7 bases, with 10 bases between. CDR3 length: 12 amino acids. The CDR3: CASSSGFNEQFF. The CDR3 DNA sequence: TGTGCCAGCAGCTCGGGGTTTAATGAGCAGTTCTTC.

This clone was recorded a few times. The chain links TRBV2 to TRBJ2-7; 11 bases fit TRBD1. Germline loops: CDR1 SNHLY, CDR2 FYNNEI. The V segment lost 0 bases and the J segment 9 bases; nucleotides outside the gene matches: 7. This CDR3 is built from 15 residues. CDR3 nucleotides: TGTGCCAGCAGTGAAGCGCTGGGACAGGGGGTGAGGCAGTACTTC. It specifies CASSEALGQGVRQYF.

The chain is built from TRBV4-3 and TRBJ2-7; D is perhaps TRBD2 (6 bases). CDR1 and CDR2 (germline): LGHNA, YSLEER. CDR3 length: 15 residues. With 5 bases removed from V and 8 bases from J, the gap between germline ends came to 22 bases. Written as DNA, the CDR3 is TGCGCCAGCAGCGAAAGGAGGGACCCACCAGAAAAGCAGTACTTC. It specifies CASSERRDPPEKQYF.

The CDR3, as DNA: TGTGCCAGCAGCGGCCGGAGGGCGCCCAATGCAGATACGCAGTATTTT. It is translated as CASSGRRAPNADTQYF. V and J are TRBV5-6 and TRBJ2-3; D possibly corresponds to TRBD2 (6 bases). The CDR3 is 16 amino acids. Trimming cost V 4 bases and J 4 bases, with 19 bases left between them. CDR1 is SGHDT and CDR2 is YYEEEE in the germline V gene.

The chain employs TRBV10-3 and TRBJ2-7; tentatively, D is TRBD1 (6 bases). Between the trimmed V and J ends, which lost 6 bases and 3 bases, there was a span of 15 bases. The CDR3 is 14 amino acids. From germline, CDR1 is ENHRY and CDR2 SYGVKD. The CDR3 DNA is TGTGCCATCAGAGCGACAGGCGAGTTCTACGAGCAGTACTTC. Translation: CAIRATGEFYEQYF.

V gene TRBV7-2 combines with J gene TRBJ2-3; D is perhaps TRBD2 (5 bases). CDR3 length: 15 residues. V gave up 4 bases and J gave up 0 bases, with 11 bases separating them. Germline V gene sequence: CDR1 SGHTA, CDR2 FQGNSA. CDR3 sequence reads: CASSSGLLSTDTQYF. CDR3 nucleotides: TGTGCCAGCAGCTCAGGACTGCTTAGCACAGATACGCAGTATTTT.

This chain uses TRBV5-1 with TRBJ1-1; tentatively, D is TRBD1 (5 bases). CDR1 and CDR2 (germline): SGHRS, YFSETQ. The V and J ends lost 2 bases and 0 bases respectively, with 14 bases between them. There are 16 residues in the CDR3. The CDR3 region has the DNA TGCGCCAGCAGCTTAACGTTCAGGGATGTGAACACTGAAGCTTTCTTT. It codes for CASSLTFRDVNTEAFF. Using reference TRBV5-1 and TRBJ1-1 for the parts outside the CDR3, the full variable domain is KAGVTQTPRYLIKTRGQQVTLSCSPISGHRSVSWYQQTPGQGLQFLFEYFSETQRNKGNFPGRFSGRQFSNSRSEMNVSTLELGDSALYLCASSLTFRDVNTEAFFGQGTRLTVV.

This clone appeared a few times. CDR3 bases: TGTGCCAGCAGTGAAGCCTGGGACAGTGGAAACACCATATATTTT. Translation gives CASSEAWDSGNTIYF. V and J are TRBV2 and TRBJ1-3, with 7 bases fitting TRBD1. This CDR3 is built from 15 residues. V shed 0 bases and J 3 bases; nucleotides not matched to a gene: 2. Germline CDR1 and CDR2: SNHLY and FYNNEI.

The CDR3 coding sequence is TGTGCCAGCAGTGAAGGACTAGCTTCGACCTACGAGCAGTACTTC. Amino acid sequence: CASSEGLASTYEQYF. The V call is TRBV2, the J call TRBJ2-7; 7 bases align to TRBD2. From germline, CDR1 is SNHLY and CDR2 FYNNEI. This CDR3 contains 15 residues. Trimming took 1 base from V and 2 from J; bases not matched to a gene: 5.

The chain employs TRBV28 and TRBJ1-6; D ambiguous. V lost 5 bases and J lost 6, with 5 bases in between. This CDR3 is 12 amino acids long. CDR1 and CDR2 from the germline V gene are MDHEN and SYDVKM. The CDR3 reads CASSPTNSPLHF. The CDR3 DNA sequence: TGTGCCAGCAGTCCAACTAATTCACCCCTCCACTTT.

The gene calls are TRBV21-1 and TRBJ2-2; TRBD2, the D gene given by the table, was not confirmed from the DNA. TRBV21-1 is classified as a pseudogene. The CDR3 totals 16 residues. The CDR3 is CASSKGVAWSTGELFF. The CDR3 DNA reads as TGTGCCAGCAGCAAGGGTGTAGCGTGGAGCACCGGGGAGCTGTTTTTT.

This clone occurred once. The V gene is TRBV28, the J gene TRBJ1-1; 8 positions agree with TRBD1. V was pared by 4 bases and J by 7 bases, with 17 bases of the junction left unmatched. This CDR3 is built from 17 residues. In germline, CDR1 is MDHEN, CDR2 SYDVKM. CDR3 region: CASSSPRLDREVGEAFF. CDR3 DNA: TGTGCCAGCAGTTCGCCGCGCCTGGACAGGGAAGTCGGTGAAGCTTTCTTT.

The chain combines TRBV4-3 with TRBJ1-2; D not certain. CDR3 size: 15 residues. Trimming left V 0 bases short and J 4 bases short, with 12 bases between. Germline assignment: CDR1 LGHNA and CDR2 YSLEER. CDR3 in DNA: TGCGCCAGCAGCCAAGATCCCCCCCGGGGCTATGGCTACACCTTC. Amino acids: CASSQDPPRGYGYTF.

J is TRBJ2-7 and V is TRBV28; D is possibly TRBD1 or TRBD2 (5 bases each). The CDR3 consists of 14 residues. Trimming cost V 1 base and J 4 bases, with 11 bases left between them. CDR1 is MDHEN and CDR2 is SYDVKM in the germline V gene. Here the CDR3 DNA reads TGTGCCAGCAGTTTATCCGCCGGGACGTACGAGCAGTACTTC. It yields the protein CASSLSAGTYEQYF. Combining the CDR3 with reference TRBV28 and TRBJ2-7 gives the whole variable domain DVKVTQSSRYLVKRTGEKVFLECVQDMDHENMFWYRQDPGLGLRLIYFSYDVKMKEKGDIPEGYSVSREKKERFSLILESASTNQTSMYLCASSLSAGTYEQYFGPGTRLTVT.

This clone occurred a few times. V and J are TRBV27 and TRBJ2-1; D call uncertain. CDR1 MNHEY and CDR2 SMNVEV come from the germline V gene (reference sequence). V was cut by 4 bases and J by 0 bases, with 10 bases left in between. The CDR3 covers 15 residues. The DNA of the CDR3 is TGTGCCAGCAGTTCGTGGGATAGCTCCTACAATGAGCAGTTCTTC. This translates into CASSSWDSSYNEQFF.

The rearrangement links TRBV4-2 to TRBJ2-7; 8 bases line up with TRBD2. The CDR3 length is 16 residues. Trimming removed 0 bases from V and 0 bases from J; junction bases left unmatched: 4. Germline values: CDR1 LGHNA, CDR2 YNFKEQ. CDR3 bases: TGTGCCAGCAGCCAAGAGGGAACTAGCGGCTCCTACGAGCAGTACTTC. It yields the protein CASSQEGTSGSYEQYF.

This clone was detected many times. The chain links TRBV6-2 or TRBV6-3 to TRBJ2-7; 11 bases line up with TRBD1. The CDR3 consists of 15 residues. V lost 2 bases and J lost 1; bases outside the gene matches: 1. From germline, CDR1 is MNHEY and CDR2 SVGEGT. The CDR3 loop is CASSYRDRGSYEQYF. In DNA form, the CDR3 reads TGTGCCAGCAGTTACCGGGACAGGGGGTCCTACGAGCAGTACTTC.

This chain connects TRBV15 to TRBJ2-5, with D perhaps matching TRBD1 (5 bases). The V end was cut by 1 base, the J end by 2 bases, with 14 bases between. Germline CDR1 reads LNHNV; CDR2 reads YYDKDF (reference sequence). The CDR3 has 16 amino acids. CDR3 sequence reads: CATSRARPGAQETQYF. CDR3 DNA sequence: TGTGCCACCAGCAGAGCTCGGCCTGGGGCACAAGAGACCCAGTACTTC. The full variable domain, rest sourced from reference TRBV15 and TRBJ2-5, is DAMVIQNPRYQVTQFGKPVTLSCSQTLNHNVMYWYQQKSSQAPKLLFHYYDKDFNNEADTPDNFQSRRPNTSFCFLDIRSPGLGDTAMYLCATSRARPGAQETQYFGPGTRLLVL.

Regarding this clone: An end of the junction does not agree with germline; a read error may underlie this. The chain combines TRBV12-3 or TRBV12-4 with TRBJ2-3; the D gene is possibly TRBD2 (6 bases). CDR3 length: 11 residues. The CDR3 spells CASSLGGVSFF. CDR3 in DNA: TGTGCCAGCAGTTTGGGCGGGGTATCCTTTTTT.

This chain uses TRBV3-1 (or the pseudogene TRBV3-2) with TRBJ1-3; the D is unclear. Trimming removed 1 base at V and 0 bases at J, with 10 bases between. CDR3 size: 16 residues. The germline gives CDR1 LGHDT, CDR2 YNNKEL (reference sequence). The CDR3 sequence: CASSQGTSRSGNTIYF. For the CDR3, the DNA is TGTGCCAGCAGCCAAGGAACGTCCCGCTCTGGAAACACCATATATTTT.

This chain uses TRBV19 with TRBJ1-4; D is unresolved. The CDR3 is 16 residues long. From germline, CDR1 is LNHDA and CDR2 SQIVND (reference sequence). Trimming took off 4 bases at V and 5 bases at J, with 17 bases between the two ends. As DNA, the CDR3 is TGTGCCAGTAGTAACCGCCCCCTGGGAGGGAATGAAAAACTGTTTTTT. The encoded protein is CASSNRPLGGNEKLFF. The full variable domain, with the rest looked up from reference TRBV19 and TRBJ1-4, is DGGITQSPKYLFRKEGQNVTLSCEQNLNHDAMYWYRQDPGQGLRLIYYSQIVNDFQKGDIAEGYSVSREKKESFPLTVTSAQKNPTAFYLCASSNRPLGGNEKLFFGSGTQLSVL.

As DNA, the CDR3 is TGTGCCACCAGTGACCCACAGGGAAATTCTGTGACCGGGGAGCTGTTTTTT. Its protein is CATSDPQGNSVTGELFF. This rearrangement joins TRBV24-1 to TRBJ2-2; D may be TRBD1 (6 bases). Germline loops: CDR1 KGHDR, CDR2 SFDVKD. With 4 bases removed from V and 5 bases from J, the gap between germline ends came to 19 bases. The CDR3 is 17 amino acids.